This T cell receptor (beta chain) derives from a study of T cells in Graves' hyperthyroidism and ophthalmopathy. Study results and caveats: Ophthalmopathy cases were set apart from stable hyperthyroidism by a 13 V-J model. In the blood, most expanded thyroid clonotypes above 0.001 appeared as well.

Amplification of TCR beta CDR3 regions was performed using RNA transcripts as template. Using the HTBI primer set, a first-round RT-PCR was run on the TCR CDR3. Using its own MiXCR run on the multiplex PCR reads, TCRdb lists one record per CDR3 protein. Seen here are over 700,000 distinct CDR3 sequences, approximately 36% observed once, and the top ten hold roughly 30%. Of note for this clonotype: Antigen: not known.

The length of the CDR3 is 15 residues. Between the trimmed V and J ends, which lost 0 bases and 7 bases, there was a span of 15 bases. Germline V gene sequence: CDR1 LGHNA, CDR2 YSLEER. A patient was excluded if there was uncontrolled infection, other autoimmune disease, pregnancy or lactation. The authors obtained PBMCs from more than 8 ml of fresh peripheral blood. The chain employs TRBV4-3 and TRBJ2-5; D possibly corresponds to TRBD1 (6 bases). This TCR was recovered from a woman aged 40 to 55 with Graves' hyperthyroidism. The specimen was blood. The CDR3 reads CASSQDAVGAVTQYF. CDR3 DNA sequence: TGCGCCAGCAGCCAAGATGCGGTGGGGGCGGTGACCCAGTACTTC.